These 14 T cell receptor beta chains were sequenced from one sample in a study of OX40 agonist ivuxolimab in advanced cancers. Library generation was performed with the immunoSEQ multiplex PCR assay. TCRdb provides this immuneACCESS table in a form limited to in-frame rearrangements. Some clones are lacking; in checked studies, under half of them reflect an unresolved V gene, and why the rest are absent is not known. Across this sample there are roughly 63,000 clones, with more than 80% seen only once. Approximately 11% of the sample is taken by the ten largest. Here the sequenced sample was CD4+ or CD8+ T cells sorted from blood, taken in a trial of the OX40 agonist ivuxolimab. Every receptor here comes from an adult with an advanced solid tumor such as melanoma, head and neck, liver or kidney cancer.

The genes are TRBV29-1 and TRBJ2-5; 7 bases align to TRBD2. From germline, CDR1 is SQVTM and CDR2 ANQGSEA. V lost 2 bases, J lost 5 bases, and 8 bases stayed unmatched. CDR3 size: 14 residues. Here the CDR3 DNA reads TGCAGCGTTGAAAGGGGAGGGCTAGTTGAGACCCAGTACTTC. It is translated as CSVERGGLVETQYF.

The CDR3 coding sequence is TGTGCCACGGGAAGTAACTACGAGCAGTACTTC. Its translation: CATGSNYEQYF. The rearrangement links TRBV2 to TRBJ2-7; tentatively, D is TRBD2 (5 bases). The germline V gene has CDR1 SNHLY and CDR2 FYNNEI. The CDR3 is 11 residues long. The ends were cut back, 10 bases at V and 3 bases at J, with 10 bases in the middle.

V and J are TRBV4-1 and TRBJ1-5; 8 bases line up with TRBD1. The germline V gene encodes CDR1 MGHRA and CDR2 YSYEKL. This CDR3 comprises 18 residues. V gave up 1 base and J gave up 0 bases; unmatched junction bases: 8. CDR3 loop: CASSQGGQGAYSNQPQHF. CDR3 coding DNA: TGCGCCAGCAGCCAAGGCGGACAGGGAGCTTATAGCAATCAGCCCCAGCATTTT.

Written as DNA, the CDR3 is TGCGCCAGCAGTGCACAGGGCTCCGGACCCTATAATTCACCCCTCCACTTT. Translated, it gives CASSAQGSGPYNSPLHF. The chain couples TRBV10-2 to TRBJ1-6, with a possible D match to TRBD1 (6 bases). V was shortened by 4 bases and J by 2 bases, with 15 bases between the two germline ends. Germline CDR1 WSHSY, CDR2 SAAADI. This CDR3 is built from 17 residues.

The chain joins TRBV18 to TRBJ1-5; a weak D match, TRBD1 (5 bases). This CDR3 has 15 amino acids. V was pared by 2 bases and J by 0 bases, with 8 bases between. The germline CDR1 and CDR2 sequences are KGHSH and LQKENI. The CDR3 DNA reads TGTGCCAGCTCACCAGGGGGGGGTAGCAATCAGCCCCAGCATTTT. It encodes CASSPGGGSNQPQHF.

The gene calls are TRBV7-9 and TRBJ2-7; 7 bases are shared with TRBD1. Trimming at V came to 5 bases and at J to 3 bases, leaving 7 bases not matched to a gene. The CDR3 totals 14 residues. Per germline, CDR1 SEHNR and CDR2 FQNEAQ (reference sequence). The CDR3 DNA follows: TGTGCCAGCAGCCCTAGGGACAGACTCTACGAGCAGTACTTC. Protein sequence: CASSPRDRLYEQYF.

V gene TRBV19 combines with J gene TRBJ2-1, with 12 bases matching TRBD2. After removal of 5 bases from V and 1 base from J, the junction contained 6 bases not matched to a gene. The germline CDR1 and CDR2 sequences are LNHDA and SQIVND (reference sequence). The CDR3 length is 17 residues. The CDR3, as DNA: TGTGCCAGTAGTCAGACTAGCGGGAGAAGGTCCTACAATGAGCAGTTCTTC. It yields the protein CASSQTSGRRSYNEQFF.

The rearrangement links TRBV27 to TRBJ2-3; 12 bases are a match to TRBD2. V lost 6 bases, J lost 8 bases, and 9 bases stayed unmatched. Germline assignment: CDR1 MNHEY and CDR2 SMNVEV (reference sequence). The CDR3 runs 15 residues. CDR3 region: CASRSTSGRYGTQYF. In DNA form, the CDR3 reads TGTGCCAGCAGGTCGACTAGCGGGAGATACGGTACGCAGTATTTT.

The rearrangement joins TRBV7-2 to TRBJ2-1, with D possibly TRBD1 on 7 matching bases. The CDR3 contains 16 residues. V lost 5 bases and J lost 3, with 17 bases in between. The germline V gene has CDR1 SGHTA and CDR2 FQGNSA. The CDR3 is CASSGNRGGIYNEQFF. In DNA, the CDR3 is TGTGCCAGCAGCGGTAACAGGGGAGGCATCTACAATGAGCAGTTCTTC.

This rearrangement joins TRBV28 to TRBJ1-2; weak D call: TRBD1 (6 bases). V was cut by 5 bases and J by 2 bases, with 15 bases left in between. Germline lookup yields CDR1 MDHEN and CDR2 SYDVKM. The CDR3 totals 15 residues. CDR3 sequence reads: CASSTAGHPNYGYTF. In nucleotides, the CDR3 is TGTGCCAGCAGTACCGCGGGACATCCAAACTATGGCTACACCTTC.

The chain uses TRBV5-4 and TRBJ2-3, with 11 bases fitting TRBD2. V shed 1 base, J shed 6 bases, and the junction held 7 bases outside the gene matches. The CDR3 loop spans 16 amino acids. Germline-derived CDR1 and CDR2 are SGHNT and YYREEE (reference sequence). The CDR3 spells CASSLIAGGPGDTQYF. For the CDR3, the DNA is TGTGCCAGCAGCTTGATAGCGGGGGGGCCGGGGGATACGCAGTATTTT.

The CDR3 loop is CASSRRVRGPSGSHEQYF. In DNA form, the CDR3 reads TGTGCCAGCAGCCGGCGCGTACGGGGGCCTAGCGGGAGCCACGAGCAGTACTTC. The V and J genes are TRBV5-4 and TRBJ2-7, with 10 bases fitting TRBD2. Germline lookup yields CDR1 SGHNT and CDR2 YYREEE (reference sequence). The CDR3 loop spans 18 amino acids. V lost 4 bases to trimming and J lost 5 bases; unmatched junction nucleotides: 18.

The V and J genes are TRBV5-1 and TRBJ2-1, with TRBD2 matching 13 bases. The germline gives CDR1 SGHRS, CDR2 YFSETQ. Trimming at V came to 4 bases and at J to 15 bases, leaving 10 bases not matched to a gene. CDR3 length equals 14 residues. This CDR3 reads CASSRTSGSERGFF. The CDR3 DNA sequence: TGCGCCAGCAGCCGGACTAGCGGGAGTGAGAGGGGGTTCTTC.

The chain uses TRBV9 and TRBJ2-2; 7 nucleotides line up with TRBD1. The CDR3 spans 15 residues. Unmatched junction bases numbered 9, after V lost 4 bases and J lost 6 bases. Germline values: CDR1 SGDLS, CDR2 YYNGEE. CDR3 sequence reads: CASSPRQGVSGELFF. The DNA of the CDR3 is TGTGCCAGCAGCCCGCGACAGGGAGTGTCCGGGGAGCTGTTTTTT.